This T cell receptor (beta chain) was captured in a study of cytomegalovirus exposure and HLA in healthy donors. With 60 Vbeta and 13 Jbeta primers, the PCR was carried out. This table comes from immunoSEQ multiplex PCR, and its TCRdb copy is limited to in-frame clones, with some not included. This sample yields 150,000 or so clones, of which roughly 80% are seen a single time; about 13% belongs to the top ten. Germline loops: CDR1 SGDLS, CDR2 YYNGEE. Trimming stripped 0 bases from V and 6 bases from J, with 16 bases between. The CDR3 runs to 15 residues. Study-wide results and limits: Rare sequences made up most TCRs, while some public TCRs were found in many donors. Researchers reported in a later analysis that a missense DCLRE1C variant was tied to TCR beta V- and J-gene trimming. Near-uniform donor sequencing depth was presumed by presence/absence analyses. Later work associated 16,951 TCR beta sequences with HLA alleles at 0.05 false discovery rate.

This clone was observed a few times. Its antigen is currently unknown. The receptor was derived from a man aged 40-49 years in good health and CMV-seropositive. The genes are TRBV9 and TRBJ2-7; D possibly corresponds to TRBD2 (5 bases). Material: PBMCs. CDR3 bases: TGTGCCAGCAGCGTAGGGACCCTAGGACTCGGCGAGCAGTACTTC. It specifies CASSVGTLGLGEQYF.